Below, 27 T cell receptor beta chains from the same sample are listed, as sequenced in a study of monozygotic twins with inflammatory bowel disease (dated by TCRdb to between 2018 and 2021). Library construction relied on 5' RACE. The sequencing machine was an Illumina HiSeq 2500. TCRdb reprocessed the raw reads; every CDR3 protein sequence is a single record, and DNA is not supplied. This sample's listing comprises a few hundred thousand distinct CDR3 sequences. The top ten hold 2% to 2.5% of the sample. Sample: blood. The receptors were sampled from a human donor with ulcerative colitis or Crohn's disease, or a healthy co-twin of an affected twin (not recorded which).

The rearrangement uses TRBV15 and TRBJ2-7. Per the germline V gene, CDR1 is LNHNV and CDR2 is YYDKDF (reference sequence). The CDR3 sequence is 15 residues long. The CDR3 loop is CATSRDRTGAYEQYF. Looking up the rest from reference TRBV15 and TRBJ2-7 gives the full variable domain: DAMVIQNPRYQVTQFGKPVTLSCSQTLNHNVMYWYQQKSSQAPKLLFHYYDKDFNNEADTPDNFQSRRPNTSFCFLDIRSPGLGDTAMYLCATSRDRTGAYEQYFGPGTRLTVT.

The chain uses TRBV12-3 or TRBV12-4 and TRBJ1-5; TCRdb's D gene call, TRBD1, goes unchecked for lack of DNA. The CDR3 has 17 residues. This CDR3 is CASSLGAGQNSNQPQHF.

This sequence joins TRBV20-1 and TRBJ2-2; the D call from TCRdb, TRBD2, cannot be confirmed without DNA. The CDR3 length is 15 residues. CDR1 is DFQATT and CDR2 is SNEGSKA in the germline V gene (reference sequence). This CDR3 is CSARAISGFTGELFF.

V gene TRBV18 combines with J gene TRBJ1-5; TCRdb designates TRBD1, a call that cannot be tested without DNA. The germline V gene has CDR1 KGHSH and CDR2 LQKENI. The CDR3 length is 15 residues. The CDR3 spells CASSPNRNRAQPQHF.

This chain connects TRBV5-1 to TRBJ2-1; the D gene TCRdb calls, TRBD1, cannot be checked with no DNA. CDR3 length: 16 amino acids. Germline CDR1 reads SGHRS; CDR2 reads YFSETQ. CDR3 sequence: CASKLSWDNTYNEQFF.

The rearrangement joins TRBV4-1 to TRBJ2-3. Looked up from germline, CDR1 is MGHRA and CDR2 is YSYEKL. The CDR3 covers 13 residues. The CDR3: CASSSFVGDTQYF.

This chain connects TRBV15 to TRBJ2-3; TCRdb reports TRBD2, a call that lacks DNA to check it against. Per germline, CDR1 LNHNV and CDR2 YYDKDF (reference sequence). The CDR3 totals 16 residues. The CDR3 region is CATSRGDSGRKDTQYF.

V and J are TRBV29-1 and TRBJ2-3; TCRdb reports TRBD2, a call that lacks DNA to check it against. The CDR3 loop spans 16 amino acids. Germline V gene lookup returns CDR1 SQVTM and CDR2 ANQGSEA. The CDR3 loop is CSVPTGTSSSTDTQYF.

The CDR3 region is CASSSGGGLAGGFYNEQFF. J is TRBJ2-1 and V is TRBV11-2; checking the TCRdb D call of TRBD2 is not possible without DNA. This CDR3 contains 19 residues. CDR1 is SGHAT and CDR2 is FQNNGV in the germline V gene.

This chain links TRBV21-1 with TRBJ1-4; the D call from TCRdb, TRBD1, cannot be confirmed without DNA. TRBV21-1 is a pseudogene locus. This CDR3 contains 11 residues. The CDR3 spells CYQGKHEKLFF.

This chain links TRBV7-9 with TRBJ2-1; lacking DNA, the TRBD1 call made by TCRdb goes unchecked. The CDR3 sequence is 15 residues long. Germline V gene lookup returns CDR1 SEHNR and CDR2 FQNEAQ (reference sequence). Here the CDR3 reads CASSPVRTGYNEQFF.

This chain connects TRBV5-1 to TRBJ1-2. CDR1 and CDR2 (germline): SGHRS, YFSETQ. This CDR3 has 15 amino acids. The CDR3 loop is CASSLEGAANYGYTF.

The rearrangement uses TRBV3-1 and TRBJ1-1; the D call from TCRdb, TRBD1, cannot be confirmed without DNA. Germline V lookup: CDR1 LGHDT, CDR2 YNNKEL (reference sequence). This CDR3 comprises 17 residues. The CDR3 loop is CASRPDRANLMNTEAFF.

The chain is built from TRBV7-9 and TRBJ1-3. The germline V gene encodes CDR1 SEHNR and CDR2 FQNEAQ (reference sequence). This CDR3 has 15 amino acids. The CDR3 spells CASTLAGGPGNTIYF.

The chain recombines TRBV7-9 with TRBJ2-5; lacking DNA, the TRBD2 call made by TCRdb goes unchecked. Per germline, CDR1 SEHNR and CDR2 FQNEAQ (reference sequence). CDR3 length equals 16 residues. The CDR3 protein is CASSPPTSGDEETQYF.

The V and J genes are TRBV4-2 and TRBJ1-1. The germline V gene encodes CDR1 LGHNA and CDR2 YNFKEQ. This CDR3 is built from 14 residues. CDR3 residues: CASSQDKMNTEAFF.

The gene calls are TRBV3-1 and TRBJ1-2; checking the TCRdb D call of TRBD1 is not possible without DNA. The CDR3 is 14 residues long. Germline CDR1 LGHDT, CDR2 YNNKEL (reference sequence). CDR3 residues: CASSPGTELSGYTF.

The chain recombines TRBV18 with TRBJ1-1; checking the TCRdb D call of TRBD1 is not possible without DNA. From germline, CDR1 is KGHSH and CDR2 LQKENI. The CDR3 is 13 amino acids. CDR3 loop: CASSSDTNTEAFF.

The V and J genes are TRBV7-9 and TRBJ2-5. The germline V gene encodes CDR1 SEHNR and CDR2 FQNEAQ (reference sequence). This CDR3 region has 13 residues. The CDR3 sequence: CASSRRDGETQYF.

The gene calls are TRBV28 and TRBJ2-1; with no DNA, the TCRdb D assignment of TRBD1 cannot be verified. CDR1 is MDHEN and CDR2 is SYDVKM in the germline V gene. This CDR3 is built from 15 residues. CDR3 in amino acids: CASSPGTGDFNEQFF.

The chain has TRBV6-6 and TRBJ1-4; TCRdb gives TRBD1 as the D gene, but with no DNA this cannot be confirmed. Germline CDR1 and CDR2: MNHNY and SVGAGI (reference sequence). The CDR3 covers 12 residues. CDR3: CATGSMSEKLFF.

This CDR3 reads CATAQQDNSTF. The gene calls are TRBV10-3 and TRBJ1-2; the D call from TCRdb, TRBD1, cannot be confirmed without DNA. Germline V gene sequence: CDR1 ENHRY, CDR2 SYGVKD. The CDR3 length is 11 residues.

This chain's CDR3 is CASTKDSGAKNIQYF. The chain uses TRBV6-1 and TRBJ2-4. The CDR3 consists of 15 residues. Germline V CDR1 and CDR2: MNHNS, SASEGT.

The rearrangement uses TRBV29-1 and TRBJ1-2; lacking DNA, the TRBD1 call made by TCRdb goes unchecked. The CDR3 has 12 residues. The germline V gene encodes CDR1 SQVTM and CDR2 ANQGSEA. CDR3 protein: CSVPLGGYGYTF.

The CDR3 protein is CASSYKLAGNNEQFF. The rearrangement uses TRBV6-2 or TRBV6-3 and TRBJ2-1; TCRdb outputs TRBD2, but without DNA this stays unchecked. CDR1 and CDR2 (germline): MNHEY, SVGEGT. The length of the CDR3 is 15 residues.

The rearrangement joins TRBV20-1 to TRBJ2-1; without DNA, the TCRdb call of TRBD2 cannot be checked. Germline assignment: CDR1 DFQATT and CDR2 SNEGSKA (reference sequence). CDR3 length: 12 residues. CDR3 in amino acids: CSPAGGPHEQFF.

The chain joins TRBV5-6 to TRBJ1-2. The germline V gene has CDR1 SGHDT and CDR2 YYEEEE. CDR3 size: 16 residues. The CDR3 loop is CASSHTAREGDYGYTF.